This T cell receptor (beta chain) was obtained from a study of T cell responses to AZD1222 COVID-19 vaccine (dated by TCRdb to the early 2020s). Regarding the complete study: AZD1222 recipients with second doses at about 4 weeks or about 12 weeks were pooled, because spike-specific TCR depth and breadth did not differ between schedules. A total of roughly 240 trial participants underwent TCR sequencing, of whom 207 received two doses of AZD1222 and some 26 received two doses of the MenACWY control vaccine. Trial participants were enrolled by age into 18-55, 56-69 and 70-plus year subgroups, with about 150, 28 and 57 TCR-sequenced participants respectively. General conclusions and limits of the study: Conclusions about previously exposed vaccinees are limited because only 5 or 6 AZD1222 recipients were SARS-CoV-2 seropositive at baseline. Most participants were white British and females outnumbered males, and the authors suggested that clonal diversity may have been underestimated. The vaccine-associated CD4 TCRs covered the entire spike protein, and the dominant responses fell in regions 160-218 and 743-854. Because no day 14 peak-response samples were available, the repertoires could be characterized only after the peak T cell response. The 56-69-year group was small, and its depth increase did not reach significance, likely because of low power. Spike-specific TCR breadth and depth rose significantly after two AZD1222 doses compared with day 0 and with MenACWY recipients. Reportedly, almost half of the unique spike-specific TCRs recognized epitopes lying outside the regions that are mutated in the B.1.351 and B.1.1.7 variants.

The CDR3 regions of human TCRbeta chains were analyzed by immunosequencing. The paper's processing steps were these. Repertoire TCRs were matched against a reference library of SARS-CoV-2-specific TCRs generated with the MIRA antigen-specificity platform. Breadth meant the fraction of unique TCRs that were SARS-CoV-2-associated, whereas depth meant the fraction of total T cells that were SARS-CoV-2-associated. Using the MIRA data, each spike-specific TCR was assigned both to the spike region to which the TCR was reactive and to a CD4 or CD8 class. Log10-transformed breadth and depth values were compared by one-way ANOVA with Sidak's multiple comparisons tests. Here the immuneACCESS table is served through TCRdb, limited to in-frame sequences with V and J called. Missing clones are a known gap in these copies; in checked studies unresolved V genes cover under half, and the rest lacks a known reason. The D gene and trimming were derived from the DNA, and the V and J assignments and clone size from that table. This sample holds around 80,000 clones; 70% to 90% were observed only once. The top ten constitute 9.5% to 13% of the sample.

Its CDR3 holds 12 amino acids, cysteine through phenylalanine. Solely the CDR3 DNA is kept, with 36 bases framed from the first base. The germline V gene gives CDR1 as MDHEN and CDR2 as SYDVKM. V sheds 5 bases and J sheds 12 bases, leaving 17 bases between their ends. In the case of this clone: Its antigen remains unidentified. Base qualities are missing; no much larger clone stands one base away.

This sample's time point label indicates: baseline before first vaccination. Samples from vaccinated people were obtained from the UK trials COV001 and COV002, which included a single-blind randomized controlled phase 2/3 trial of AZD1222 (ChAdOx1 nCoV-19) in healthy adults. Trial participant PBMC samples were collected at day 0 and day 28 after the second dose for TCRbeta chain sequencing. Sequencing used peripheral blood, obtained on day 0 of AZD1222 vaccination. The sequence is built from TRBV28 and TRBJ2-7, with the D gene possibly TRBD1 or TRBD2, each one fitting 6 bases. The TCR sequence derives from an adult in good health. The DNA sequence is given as TGTGCCAGCAGTGGGGACACGGGGGTTGGGTACTTC. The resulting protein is CASSGDTGVGYF.